Following are 22 T cell receptor beta chains from one sample sequenced in a study of cytomegalovirus exposure and HLA in healthy donors. 13 Jbeta primers and 60 Vbeta primers were used for the PCR. The method was immunoSEQ multiplex PCR; TCRdb's version includes in-frame clones alone and lacks a portion of them. The sample yields 200,000 or so clones, around 81% seen once. Input material: PBMCs. The receptors were gathered from a woman aged 18-29 years in good health and CMV-seropositive.

CDR3 in amino acids: CASSVGGGQNEKLFF. As DNA, the CDR3 is TGTGCCAGCAGCGTAGGTGGGGGACAAAATGAAAAACTGTTTTTT. The chain employs TRBV9 and TRBJ1-4; D is perhaps TRBD1 (6 bases). The germline V gene has CDR1 SGDLS and CDR2 YYNGEE. This CDR3 has 15 amino acids. Trimming removed 0 bases at V and 5 bases at J, with 11 bases between.

V gene TRBV5-1 combines with J gene TRBJ2-5, with no clear D. Germline V lookup: CDR1 SGHRS, CDR2 YFSETQ. The CDR3 loop spans 12 amino acids. V was trimmed by 4 bases and J by 1 base, leaving 5 bases between them. The chain's CDR3 is CASSILQETQYF. Written as DNA, the CDR3 is TGCGCCAGCAGCATACTCCAAGAGACCCAGTACTTC.

This clone showed up just a few times. The rearrangement joins TRBV9 to TRBJ2-7; TRBD2 might be the D (6 bases). Germline loops: CDR1 SGDLS, CDR2 YYNGEE. The CDR3 consists of 15 residues. V was cut by 0 bases and J by 7 bases, with 17 bases left in between. Here the CDR3 DNA reads TGTGCCAGCAGCGTAGACGGGGGATCGGCTAGGGAGCAGTACTTC. Translating gives CASSVDGGSAREQYF.

The rearrangement joins TRBV9 to TRBJ1-2; unclear D gene. CDR1 and CDR2 from the germline V gene are SGDLS and YYNGEE. The CDR3 loop spans 14 amino acids. V dropped 6 bases and J dropped 1 base, with 13 bases sitting between them. This chain's CDR3 is CASTAGGSNYGYTF. CDR3 bases: TGTGCCAGCACCGCGGGAGGGAGTAACTATGGCTACACCTTC. Combining the CDR3 with reference TRBV9 and TRBJ1-2 gives the whole variable domain DSGVTQTPKHLITATGQRVTLRCSPRSGDLSVYWYQQSLDQGLQFLIQYYNGEERAKGNILERFSAQQFPDLHSELNLSSLELGDSALYFCASTAGGSNYGYTFGSGTRLTVV.

This clone was recorded a few times. V gene TRBV6-1 combines with J gene TRBJ2-7, with 7 bases fitting TRBD1. Trimming cost V 7 bases and J 7 bases; bases outside gene matches: 10. Germline V lookup: CDR1 MNHNS, CDR2 SASEGT. This CDR3 has 13 amino acids. CDR3 nucleotide sequence: TGTGCCAGCACGGGACAGAGACTTGGTGAGCAGTACGTC. Translation: CASTGQRLGEQYV.

This clone was seen a handful of times. The V gene is TRBV30, the J gene TRBJ1-2, with 7 bases that match TRBD1. The CDR3 extends over 13 amino acids. Per the germline V gene, CDR1 is GTSNPN and CDR2 is SVGIG (reference sequence). CDR3 sequence reads: CAQEGGASYGYTF. The DNA for the CDR3 is TGTGCTCAAGAAGGGGGCGCTTCTTATGGCTACACCTTC. Combining the CDR3 with reference TRBV30 and TRBJ1-2 gives the whole variable domain SQTIHQWPATLVQPVGSPLSLECTVEGTSNPNLYWYRQAAGRGLQLLFYSVGIGQISSEVPQNLSASRPQDRQFILSSKKLLLSDSGFYLCAQEGGASYGYTFGSGTRLTVV.

A remark on this clone: Germline and junction disagree at one end, which may indicate a read error. The chain has TRBV6-4 and TRBJ1-1; D may be TRBD1 (5 bases). This CDR3 has 14 residues. Germline CDR1 reads MRHNA; CDR2 reads SNTAGT. The CDR3 spells CASSQDTYNTEAFF. The CDR3 nucleotides read TGTGCCAGCAGTCAGGACACATACAACACTGAAGCTTTTTTT.

This CDR3 reads CASTPSEVSGANVLTF. DNA of the CDR3: TGTGCCAGCACCCCCTCTGAGGTGTCCGGGGCCAACGTCCTGACTTTC. The genes are TRBV28 and TRBJ2-6; no reliable D call. Trimming stripped 7 bases from V and 4 bases from J, with 17 bases between. The V gene's germline CDR1 is MDHEN and CDR2 SYDVKM. This CDR3 has 16 amino acids.

This sequence joins TRBV5-5 and TRBJ2-3; D might be TRBD2 (5 bases). This CDR3 is built from 14 residues. V was shortened by 3 bases and J by 6 bases, with 14 bases between the two germline ends. CDR1 is SGHKS and CDR2 is YYEKEE in the germline V gene (reference sequence). The CDR3 DNA sequence: TGTGCCAGCAGCTCCACGAGAGGGATGGATACGCAGTATTTT. Translating it yields CASSSTRGMDTQYF.

The chain joins TRBV15 to TRBJ1-1; D is possibly TRBD1 (5 bases). The CDR3 covers 13 residues. CDR1 is LNHNV, CDR2 YYDKDF, per germline (reference sequence). V gave up 4 bases and J gave up 11 bases, with 17 bases separating them. For the CDR3, the DNA is TGTGCCACCAGCACGGTGCGGACCGGGGGGGCTTTCTTT. It encodes CATSTVRTGGAFF.

J is TRBJ1-3 and V is TRBV4-1, with 7 bases matching TRBD1. Per the germline V gene, CDR1 is MGHRA and CDR2 is YSYEKL. The ends lost 3 bases at V and 2 bases at J; junction bases unmatched: 7. The CDR3 spans 16 residues. CDR3 DNA: TGCGCCAGCAGCCAGCCCGACAGGGCGACTGGAAACACCATATATTTT. Encoded protein: CASSQPDRATGNTIYF.

V is TRBV5-1 and J is TRBJ1-1; D may be TRBD1 (5 bases). Looked up from germline, CDR1 is SGHRS and CDR2 is YFSETQ. There are 15 residues in the CDR3. V lost 0 bases to trimming and J lost 5 bases, with 14 bases between them. In nucleotides, the CDR3 is TGCGCCAGCAGCTTGGATACAGTCGGGGGGACTGAAGCTTTCTTT. Translated, it gives CASSLDTVGGTEAFF.

The chain carries TRBV7-9 and TRBJ2-7; D may match TRBD1 or TRBD2 (5 bases each). CDR1 SEHNR and CDR2 FQNEAQ come from the germline V gene (reference sequence). The CDR3 is 14 amino acids. Between the trimmed V and J ends, which lost 2 bases and 7 bases, there was a span of 15 bases. The CDR3 nucleotides are TGTGCCAGCAGCTTACACGCAGGGTCGGGGGAGCAGTACGTC. Translated: CASSLHAGSGEQYV.

This clone was seen a single time. CDR3: CASSVVEGAIDTQYF. Written as DNA, the CDR3 is TGTGCCAGCAGCGTAGTTGAGGGGGCAATAGATACGCAGTATTTT. This sequence joins TRBV9 and TRBJ2-3; 7 bases fit TRBD1. V shed 0 bases and J 5 bases; nucleotides not matched to a gene: 6. This CDR3 region has 15 residues. The germline CDR1 and CDR2 sequences are SGDLS and YYNGEE.

This clone appeared once. The V gene is TRBV30, the J gene TRBJ2-7; maybe TRBD2 (5 bases). Germline V lookup: CDR1 GTSNPN, CDR2 SVGIG (reference sequence). Deletions cut 4 bases from V and 0 bases from J, with 13 bases between. This CDR3 is 14 amino acids long. The CDR3 region has the DNA TGTGCCTGGAATCGGGGAACTAACTCCTACGAGCAGTACTTC. It yields the protein CAWNRGTNSYEQYF.

CDR3 region: CASSYDRGDTIYF. The CDR3 DNA follows: TGTGCCAGCAGTTACGACAGGGGAGACACCATATATTTT. The chain combines TRBV6-5 with TRBJ1-3, with 8 bases aligning to TRBD1. The V gene's germline CDR1 is MNHEY and CDR2 SVGAGI. The CDR3 contains 13 residues. Unmatched junction bases numbered 2, after V lost 2 bases and J lost 8 bases.

The chain links TRBV15 to TRBJ2-3; 9 positions agree with TRBD2. J lost 0 bases, V lost 2 bases, and 3 bases had no gene match. Germline CDR1 LNHNV, CDR2 YYDKDF (reference sequence). The CDR3 has 16 residues. The CDR3 loop is CATSRRTSESTDTQYF. DNA for the CDR3: TGTGCCACCAGCAGAAGGACTAGCGAGAGCACAGATACGCAGTATTTT.

The J gene is TRBJ1-1, the V gene TRBV7-9, with 9 bases identical to TRBD1. CDR3 length: 15 residues. With 6 bases clipped from V and 2 bases from J, the junction kept 7 bases outside the gene matches. From germline, CDR1 is SEHNR and CDR2 FQNEAQ (reference sequence). The CDR3 nucleotides read TGTGCCAGCAGAAACCGGGACAGGGCTAACACTGAAGCTTTCTTT. It yields the protein CASRNRDRANTEAFF.

This clone appeared a few times. The chain links TRBV7-3 to TRBJ2-7; TRBD2 aligns across 8 bases. Trimming at V came to 1 base and at J to 5 bases, leaving 1 base not matched to a gene. Per the germline V gene, CDR1 is SGHTA and CDR2 is FQGTGA. This CDR3 has 13 residues. The CDR3 region has the DNA TGTGCCAGCAGCTTAATTAGCGGGAACGAGCAGTACTTC. It is translated as CASSLISGNEQYF.

This clone was observed a handful of times. V is TRBV30 and J is TRBJ2-4; the match to TRBD1 covers 7 bases. Germline V gives CDR1 GTSNPN, CDR2 SVGIG (reference sequence). This CDR3 is 14 amino acids long. V gave up 1 base and J gave up 6 bases; unmatched junction bases: 6. The CDR3 is CAWSETGSLNIQYF. The CDR3 DNA is TGTGCCTGGAGTGAGACAGGGTCGTTAAACATTCAGTACTTC.

The V and J genes are TRBV5-4 and TRBJ2-2; 7 nucleotides match TRBD1. With 6 bases clipped from V and 6 bases from J, the junction kept 5 bases outside the gene matches. CDR1 is SGHNT, CDR2 YYREEE, per germline (reference sequence). CDR3 length: 13 residues. CDR3 sequence: CASTTGESGELFF. The CDR3 nucleotides read TGTGCCAGCACCACAGGGGAATCCGGGGAGCTGTTTTTT.

This chain uses TRBV6-5 with TRBJ2-3, with D unresolved. CDR3 length equals 13 residues. Trimming pared 4 bases from V and 4 bases from J, leaving 9 bases between. Germline V CDR1 and CDR2: MNHEY, SVGAGI. The CDR3 protein is CASSFTRADTQYF. In DNA, the CDR3 is TGTGCCAGCAGTTTCACTCGGGCAGATACGCAGTATTTT.